The next 19 T cell receptor beta chains were all read from a single sample in a study of blood T cell repertoires in COVID-19. Sequenced by immunoSEQ multiplex PCR; TCRdb stores in-frame clones only, minus some. The profile shows approximately 150,000 clones, about 88% of them singletons. The material sequenced was peripheral blood. The origin of the receptors is a human donor with acute or convalescent COVID-19. The donor label of this sample is uncertain.

This clone appeared once. The V and J genes are TRBV7-2 and TRBJ1-2; unclear D gene. Germline-derived CDR1 and CDR2 are SGHTA and FQGNSA. V lost 1 base and J 8 bases, leaving 11 bases between the germline ends. The CDR3 loop spans 13 amino acids. CDR3 bases: TGTGCCAGCAGCTTAGTTGGAGGGTCCGGCTACACCTTC. Its translation: CASSLVGGSGYTF.

Here the CDR3 DNA reads TGTGCCAGCTCACCTCCGCTAGCGGACCTTAGCAATGAGCAGTTCTTC. Its protein is CASSPPLADLSNEQFF. J is TRBJ2-1 and V is TRBV18; 7 nucleotides match TRBD2. The CDR3 is 16 amino acids. The germline gives CDR1 KGHSH, CDR2 LQKENI. J gave up 6 bases and V 3 bases, and 11 bases lay outside the gene matches.

The CDR3 bases are TGTGCCAGCAGCCAAGCCTCAGGGGGCGCTGGGGATGGCTACACCTTC. It is translated as CASSQASGGAGDGYTF. The chain is built from TRBV3-1 (or the pseudogene TRBV3-2) and TRBJ1-2; 8 bases are a match to TRBD1. CDR1 is LGHDT and CDR2 is YNNKEL in the germline V gene (reference sequence). The junction had 10 bases not matched to a gene; V was cut back by 1 base and J by 6 bases. This CDR3 is 16 amino acids long.

V is TRBV18 and J is TRBJ1-2; tentative D call: TRBD1 (6 bases). The CDR3 length is 18 residues. Trimming removed 5 bases at V and 4 bases at J, with 26 bases between. The germline gives CDR1 KGHSH, CDR2 LQKENI. This CDR3 is CASSSAGTPFRGIYGYTF. DNA of the CDR3: TGTGCCAGCTCATCCGCCGGGACACCCTTCCGGGGTATCTATGGCTACACCTTC.

The gene calls are TRBV9 and TRBJ2-5; 9 bases agree with TRBD2. The CDR3 is 16 amino acids. The V and J ends lost 4 bases and 3 bases, in that order; junction bases with no gene match: 10. Germline CDR1 and CDR2: SGDLS and YYNGEE. CDR3 sequence reads: CASSPRTSAGKETQYF. The CDR3 coding sequence is TGTGCCAGCAGCCCCCGGACTAGCGCGGGGAAAGAGACCCAGTACTTC. The whole variable domain, remainder taken from reference TRBV9 and TRBJ2-5, is DSGVTQTPKHLITATGQRVTLRCSPRSGDLSVYWYQQSLDQGLQFLIQYYNGEERAKGNILERFSAQQFPDLHSELNLSSLELGDSALYFCASSPRTSAGKETQYFGPGTRLLVL.

The rearrangement joins TRBV27 to TRBJ2-2; weak D call: TRBD2 (5 bases). The V and J ends lost 2 bases and 11 bases respectively, with 9 bases between them. CDR1 and CDR2 from the germline V gene are MNHEY and SMNVEV (reference sequence). The CDR3 runs 12 residues. In DNA, the CDR3 is TGTGCCAGCAGTTTAAGGCGGACTGAGCTGTTTTTT. It specifies CASSLRRTELFF.

The V gene is TRBV6-5, the J gene TRBJ2-5, with D hard to call. Trimming took off 0 bases at V and 2 bases at J, with 7 bases between the two ends. The germline V gene encodes CDR1 MNHEY and CDR2 SVGAGI. The CDR3 contains 14 residues. In DNA form, the CDR3 reads TGTGCCAGCAGTTACTCTCCCGGTCAAGAGACCCAGTACTTC. Protein product: CASSYSPGQETQYF.

The chain employs TRBV19 and TRBJ2-7; 9 bases fit TRBD1. Germline assignment: CDR1 LNHDA and CDR2 SQIVND (reference sequence). The length of the CDR3 is 16 residues. V lost 5 bases and J lost 6; bases outside the gene matches: 14. The CDR3 nucleotides read TGTGCCAGTAGTTTTCTCGCACCGGGACAGGGAAGCGAGCAGTACTTC. It specifies CASSFLAPGQGSEQYF.

The chain couples TRBV27 to TRBJ1-3; 7 nucleotides match TRBD1. The CDR3 is 14 amino acids. V trimming: 5 bases; J trimming: 0 bases; junction bases outside the gene matches: 1. CDR1 and CDR2 (germline): MNHEY, SMNVEV (reference sequence). CDR3 residues: CASSDRDSGNTIYF. Here the CDR3 DNA reads TGTGCCAGCAGTGACAGGGACTCTGGAAACACCATATATTTT.

This rearrangement joins TRBV30 to TRBJ1-2; 8 nucleotides agree with TRBD1. From germline, CDR1 is GTSNPN and CDR2 SVGIG (reference sequence). The CDR3 totals 14 residues. Trimming cost V 3 bases and J 4 bases; bases outside gene matches: 7. The CDR3 sequence is CAWRVQGGGYGYTF. Written as DNA, the CDR3 is TGTGCCTGGAGAGTACAGGGGGGCGGCTATGGCTACACCTTC.

This chain connects TRBV11-2 to TRBJ2-3; 10 positions match TRBD2. J gave up 4 bases and V 4 bases, and 8 bases lay outside the gene matches. The CDR3 contains 16 residues. Germline values: CDR1 SGHAT, CDR2 FQNNGV. The CDR3, as DNA: TGTGCCAGCAGCTACGCACAGCGGGGGGGCCCAGATACGCAGTATTTT. Its translation: CASSYAQRGGPDTQYF.

J is TRBJ1-1 and V is TRBV5-4; D unresolved. The CDR3 runs 12 residues. Germline loops: CDR1 SGHNT, CDR2 YYREEE (reference sequence). V was pared by 4 bases and J by 1 base, with 5 bases between. In DNA form, the CDR3 reads TGTGCCAGCAGCCAAAAGAACACTGAAGCTTTCTTT. Translated, it gives CASSQKNTEAFF. The full variable domain, its missing parts supplied by reference TRBV5-4 and TRBJ1-1, is ETGVTQSPTHLIKTRGQQVTLRCSSQSGHNTVSWYQQALGQGPQFIFQYYREEENGRGNFPPRFSGLQFPNYSSELNVNALELDDSALYLCASSQKNTEAFFGQGTRLTVV.

V gene TRBV7-3 combines with J gene TRBJ2-6; no reliable D call. The CDR3 runs 15 residues. Trimming took off 2 bases at V and 0 bases at J, with 5 bases between the two ends. Germline-derived CDR1 and CDR2 are SGHTA and FQGTGA. The CDR3 loop reads CASSLGSSGANVLTF. CDR3 nucleotides: TGTGCCAGCAGCTTAGGCAGCTCTGGGGCCAACGTCCTGACTTTC.

The rearrangement joins TRBV5-6 to TRBJ2-1; TRBD1 aligns across 8 bases. Unmatched junction bases numbered 10, after V lost 4 bases and J lost 10 bases. Germline V gives CDR1 SGHDT, CDR2 YYEEEE. The length of the CDR3 is 14 residues. This CDR3 reads CASSGTGQGKEQFF. Written as DNA, the CDR3 is TGTGCCAGCAGCGGAACAGGACAGGGCAAAGAGCAGTTCTTC.

This chain connects TRBV6-1 to TRBJ1-2, with TRBD1 matching over 7 bases. V lost 3 bases to trimming and J lost 3 bases; unmatched junction nucleotides: 16. This CDR3 spans 18 amino acids. Looked up from germline, CDR1 is MNHNS and CDR2 is SASEGT. CDR3 protein: CASSELGPWDTGDYGYTF. Written as DNA, the CDR3 is TGTGCCAGCAGTGAGCTGGGCCCATGGGACACAGGGGACTATGGCTACACCTTC.

V gene TRBV21-1 combines with J gene TRBJ2-7; the table calls TRBD1, which could not be checked here. TRBV21-1 is termed a pseudogene. The CDR3 has 19 residues. The CDR3 coding sequence is TGTGCCAGCAGCAATAGAACCCGGGACAGTTCAACGGGGGACTACGAGCAGTACGTC. This codes for CASSNRTRDSSTGDYEQYV.

The rearrangement links TRBV15 to TRBJ1-1; tentatively, D is TRBD1 (5 bases). Between the trimmed V and J ends, which lost 3 bases and 4 bases, there was a span of 18 bases. This CDR3 contains 16 residues. The germline V gene has CDR1 LNHNV and CDR2 YYDKDF (reference sequence). The chain's CDR3 is CATSRAAFGGGTEAFF. CDR3 nucleotides: TGTGCCACCAGCAGGGCCGCGTTCGGGGGGGGCACTGAAGCTTTCTTT.

V is TRBV7-9 and J is TRBJ2-7, with a possible D match to TRBD2 (6 bases). Per the germline V gene, CDR1 is SEHNR and CDR2 is FQNEAQ (reference sequence). CDR3 length: 15 amino acids. V lost 5 bases and J 2 bases, leaving 16 bases between the germline ends. The CDR3 reads CASSPPGTQAYEQYV. Written as DNA, the CDR3 is TGTGCCAGCAGCCCTCCCGGGACTCAGGCCTACGAGCAGTACGTC.

This clone has only one observation. This sequence joins TRBV23-1 and TRBJ2-7, with TRBD1 identical over 7 bases. TRBV23-1 is known as an ORF, though its function is uncertain. Trimming cost V 2 bases and J 2 bases; bases outside gene matches: 12. The length of the CDR3 is 17 residues. CDR3 amino acids: CASSQGLPDRRTYEQYF. The CDR3, as DNA: TGCGCCAGCAGTCAAGGGCTCCCGGACAGGCGTACCTACGAGCAGTACTTC.